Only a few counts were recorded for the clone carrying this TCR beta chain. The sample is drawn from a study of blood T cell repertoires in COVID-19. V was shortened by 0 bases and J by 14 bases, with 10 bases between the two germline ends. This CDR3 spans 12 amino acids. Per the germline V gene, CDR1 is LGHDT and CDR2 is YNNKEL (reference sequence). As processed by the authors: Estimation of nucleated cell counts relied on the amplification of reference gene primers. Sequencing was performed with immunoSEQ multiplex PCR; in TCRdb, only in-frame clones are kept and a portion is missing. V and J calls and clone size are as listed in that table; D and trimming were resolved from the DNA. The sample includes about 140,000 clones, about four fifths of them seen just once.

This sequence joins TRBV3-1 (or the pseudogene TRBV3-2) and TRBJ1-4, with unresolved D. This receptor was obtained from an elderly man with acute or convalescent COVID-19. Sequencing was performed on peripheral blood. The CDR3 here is CASSQDSLQLFF. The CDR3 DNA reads TGTGCCAGCAGCCAAGATAGCCTCCAGCTGTTTTTT.